These 26 T cell receptor beta chains share one sample of origin, sequenced in a study. Via MiXCR, TCRdb re-called the RT-PCR reads, giving one row per CDR3 protein. The sample yields about 680,000 distinct CDR3 sequences, 14% seen once. Sequencing was carried out using memory CD4+ T cells from blood. These receptors came from a female donor in good health, serving as a healthy control.

In its sample, this clonotype was seen a few times. V usage is TRBV5-1 and J usage is TRBJ2-1, with D perhaps matching TRBD1 or TRBD2 (5 bases each). Trimming pared 2 bases from V and 6 bases from J, leaving 12 bases between. CDR1 SGHRS and CDR2 YFSETQ come from the germline V gene. There are 14 residues in the CDR3. Here the CDR3 DNA reads TGCGCCAGCAGCTTCGGGGCCCGGGGCAATGAGCAGTTCTTC. Protein product: CASSFGARGNEQFF. Combining the CDR3 with reference TRBV5-1 and TRBJ2-1 gives the whole variable domain KAGVTQTPRYLIKTRGQQVTLSCSPISGHRSVSWYQQTPGQGLQFLFEYFSETQRNKGNFPGRFSGRQFSNSRSEMNVSTLELGDSALYLCASSFGARGNEQFFGPGTRLTVL.

The chain couples TRBV4-1 to TRBJ1-3; D is perhaps TRBD1 (5 bases). This CDR3 region has 15 residues. Germline CDR1 and CDR2: MGHRA and YSYEKL. V was clipped by 4 bases and J by 4 bases, with 14 bases between them. The CDR3 coding sequence is TGCGCCAGCAGCCTCGTTGGAGGGGCAGGAAACACCATATATTTT. Translation: CASSLVGGAGNTIYF.

The chain uses TRBV20-1 and TRBJ2-7; 11 nucleotides agree with TRBD2. From germline, CDR1 is DFQATT and CDR2 SNEGSKA (reference sequence). The length of the CDR3 is 14 residues. The V segment lost 3 bases and the J segment 3 bases; nucleotides outside the gene matches: 4. The CDR3: CSARSSGGYYEQYF. For the CDR3, the DNA is TGCAGTGCTAGGTCTAGCGGGGGGTACTACGAGCAGTACTTC.

This clonotype was seen only a few times. This rearrangement joins TRBV15 to TRBJ1-6; 7 bases align to TRBD1. The CDR3 length is 14 residues. With 9 bases clipped from V and 4 bases from J, the junction kept 6 bases outside the gene matches. Germline assignment: CDR1 LNHNV and CDR2 YYDKDF (reference sequence). In DNA, the CDR3 is TGTGCCACTACAGGGGCCCTTTATAATTCACCCCTCCACTTT. It yields the protein CATTGALYNSPLHF.

The V and J genes are TRBV12-3 or TRBV12-4 and TRBJ2-3, with 8 bases fitting TRBD2. Trimming took 6 bases from V and 1 from J; bases not matched to a gene: 12. The CDR3 consists of 17 residues. The CDR3: CASSLRRKAGGTDTQYF. The CDR3 nucleotides are TGTGCCAGCAGCTTACGCCGTAAAGCGGGGGGCACAGATACGCAGTATTTT.

This clonotype was detected once. This chain links TRBV28 with TRBJ1-5; D is unclear. Trimming cost V 8 bases and J 9 bases, with 20 bases left between them. This CDR3 spans 14 amino acids. Germline values: CDR1 MDHEN, CDR2 SYDVKM. Here the CDR3 reads CASSSGDRLRPQHF. In DNA form, the CDR3 reads TGTGCCAGCTCCTCGGGAGACCGACTCCGGCCCCAGCATTTT.

The CDR3 here is CSARDTGDYSGANVLTF. DNA of the CDR3: TGCAGTGCTAGAGATACAGGGGACTACTCTGGGGCCAACGTCCTGACTTTC. The chain combines TRBV20-1 with TRBJ2-6; either TRBD1 or TRBD2 may fit D (7 bases each). Germline V gene data show CDR1 as DFQATT and CDR2 as SNEGSKA (reference sequence). CDR3 length equals 17 residues. Trimming took off 0 bases at V and 0 bases at J, with 12 bases between the two ends.

This clonotype was observed many times. The rearrangement joins TRBV7-9 to TRBJ2-3; D is uncertain. The CDR3 runs to 14 residues. Trimming removed 0 bases at V and 3 bases at J, with 7 bases between. Germline assignment: CDR1 SEHNR and CDR2 FQNEAQ (reference sequence). CDR3 bases: TGTGCCAGCAGCTTAGCGGCCAGGACAGATACGCAGTATTTT. This encodes CASSLAARTDTQYF.

This clonotype was found many times. The chain joins TRBV4-2 to TRBJ2-7, with 7 bases fitting TRBD1. The CDR3 runs to 16 residues. Trimming took 4 bases from V and 2 from J; bases not matched to a gene: 11. Germline CDR1 reads LGHNA; CDR2 reads YNFKEQ. In nucleotides, the CDR3 is TGTGCCAGCAGCCTCCTGAGGACAGGTGACCCCTACGAGCAGTACTTC. Translation gives CASSLLRTGDPYEQYF.

This clonotype was detected ten times or more. The chain combines TRBV20-1 with TRBJ2-5, with 8 bases aligning to TRBD2. The CDR3 sequence is 14 residues long. Losses at the gene ends were 6 bases for V and 4 bases for J; bases not matched to a gene: 10. In germline, CDR1 is DFQATT, CDR2 SNEGSKA (reference sequence). In DNA, the CDR3 is TGCAGTGCCAGAAGCGGGAGCTTGGGAGAGACCCAGTACTTC. It specifies CSARSGSLGETQYF.

The V and J genes are TRBV6-5 and TRBJ2-3, with no clear D. The CDR3 loop spans 14 amino acids. The V end was cut by 8 bases, the J end by 6 bases, with 18 bases between. CDR1 MNHEY and CDR2 SVGAGI come from the germline V gene. CDR3 residues: CASAIIIPFDTQYF. CDR3 nucleotide sequence: TGTGCCAGCGCTATTATAATACCTTTTGATACGCAGTATTTT.

This clonotype showed up just a few times. CDR3 loop: CASSAMQGTLGEQYF. The CDR3, as DNA: TGTGCCAGCAGCGCAATGCAGGGGACACTCGGAGAGCAGTACTTC. The chain combines TRBV11-1 with TRBJ2-7; a weak D match, TRBD1 (6 bases). V dropped 5 bases and J dropped 7 bases, with 21 bases sitting between them. This CDR3 is 15 amino acids long. Per the germline V gene, CDR1 is SGHAT and CDR2 is FQDESV (reference sequence).

V and J are TRBV27 and TRBJ1-5; D is unclear. The CDR3 runs to 17 residues. The V end was cut by 2 bases, the J end by 4 bases, with 18 bases between. Germline values: CDR1 MNHEY, CDR2 SMNVEV (reference sequence). Here the CDR3 DNA reads TGTGCCAGCAGTTTACGGCCTCAGACGGCGGGAAATCAGCCCCAGCATTTT. Amino acid sequence: CASSLRPQTAGNQPQHF.

The chain employs TRBV6-2 or TRBV6-3 and TRBJ1-4; 8 bases match TRBD1. CDR1 and CDR2 (germline): MNHEY, SVGEGT. Germline trimming cut 2 bases from V and 10 bases from J; bases unmatched to any gene: 3. There are 13 residues in the CDR3. The CDR3 sequence: CASSYPQGAKLFF. The CDR3 DNA follows: TGTGCCAGCAGTTACCCCCAGGGGGCAAAACTGTTTTTT.

The V call is TRBV7-2, the J call TRBJ2-3, with 7 bases aligning to TRBD2. J lost 10 bases, V lost 2 bases, and 6 bases had no gene match. Germline lookup yields CDR1 SGHTA and CDR2 FQGNSA. The CDR3 contains 13 residues. The CDR3 nucleotides are TGTGCCAGCAGCTTAAGCAACCGGGAGGCGCAGTATTTT. Its protein product is CASSLSNREAQYF.

The table lists this clonotype with a few counts. This chain uses TRBV7-2 with TRBJ2-7, with D perhaps matching TRBD2 (7 bases). V was pared by 5 bases and J by 0 bases, with 26 bases between. The CDR3 spans 19 residues. CDR1 and CDR2 (germline): SGHTA, FQGNSA. The CDR3 DNA is TGTGCCAGCAGCCCAATGAGGGGGATAGCGAGGGGGGGCTCCTACGAGCAGTACTTC. Its protein is CASSPMRGIARGGSYEQYF.

This clonotype was counted many times. The chain couples TRBV5-5 to TRBJ2-5; possible D gene TRBD1, 6 bases. CDR3 length equals 14 residues. Germline loops: CDR1 SGHKS, CDR2 YYEKEE (reference sequence). The V end was cut by 0 bases, the J end by 5 bases, with 11 bases between. CDR3 loop: CASSLDRVFETQYF. CDR3 coding DNA: TGTGCCAGCAGCTTGGACAGGGTCTTTGAGACCCAGTACTTC.

J is TRBJ1-1 and V is TRBV5-1, with 8 bases lining up with TRBD1. V was clipped by 4 bases and J by 8 bases; unmatched bases: 10. The CDR3 consists of 14 residues. The germline gives CDR1 SGHRS, CDR2 YFSETQ. CDR3 protein: CASSPGQGLIEAFF. CDR3 DNA sequence: TGCGCCAGCAGCCCCGGACAGGGACTGATCGAAGCTTTCTTT.

This clonotype has only a few counts. This rearrangement joins TRBV20-1 to TRBJ2-7; D remains ambiguous. Germline assignment: CDR1 DFQATT and CDR2 SNEGSKA (reference sequence). V was cut by 6 bases and J by 4 bases, with 13 bases left in between. CDR3 length equals 12 residues. The CDR3 here is CSAKPNNYEQYF. DNA of the CDR3: TGCAGTGCAAAACCGAATAATTACGAGCAGTACTTC.

This clonotype is categorized as medium-sized. The gene calls are TRBV10-3 and TRBJ2-5; D is uncertain. Trimming stripped 0 bases from V and 0 bases from J, with 5 bases between. The V gene's germline CDR1 is ENHRY and CDR2 SYGVKD. This CDR3 spans 14 amino acids. The CDR3 sequence is CAISESGYQETQYF. CDR3 DNA sequence: TGTGCCATCAGTGAGTCCGGGTACCAAGAGACCCAGTACTTC.

This clonotype appeared a few times. This sequence joins TRBV14 and TRBJ2-3, with 8 bases fitting TRBD2. The CDR3 runs to 15 residues. Germline V gene lookup returns CDR1 SGHDN and CDR2 FVKESK. Unmatched junction bases numbered 6, after V lost 5 bases and J lost 2 bases. The CDR3 reads CASSATLAVTDTQYF. CDR3 sequence (DNA): TGTGCCAGCAGCGCGACACTAGCGGTCACAGATACGCAGTATTTT.

This clonotype was seen more than once but under ten times. The chain joins TRBV10-3 to TRBJ2-7, with a weak D call TRBD1 (6 bases). This CDR3 contains 13 residues. Germline lookup yields CDR1 ENHRY and CDR2 SYGVKD. Trimming pared 5 bases from V and 2 bases from J, leaving 10 bases between. The CDR3 bases are TGTGCCATCAGTACAGGGTCACCCTACGAGCAGTACTTC. This codes for CAISTGSPYEQYF.

This clonotype was detected ten times or more. The chain uses TRBV20-1 and TRBJ2-7, with TRBD1 matching 7 bases. V was clipped by 5 bases and J by 9 bases; unmatched bases: 1. Germline V gives CDR1 DFQATT, CDR2 SNEGSKA (reference sequence). This CDR3 comprises 9 residues. CDR3 sequence: CSARQGQYF. The CDR3 coding sequence is TGCAGTGCTCGACAGGGGCAGTACTTC.

This clonotype was picked up many times. This chain joins TRBV7-3 and TRBJ2-3; D call uncertain. V lost 0 bases, J lost 2 bases, and 9 bases lay in between. Germline assignment: CDR1 SGHTA and CDR2 FQGTGA. CDR3 length: 15 amino acids. CDR3 DNA sequence: TGTGCCAGCAGCTTAACAGCGACCCACACAGATACGCAGTATTTT. It translates to CASSLTATHTDTQYF. Supplemented by reference TRBV7-3 and TRBJ2-3, the full variable domain reads GAGVSQTPSNKVTEKGKYVELRCDPISGHTALYWYRQSLGQGPEFLIYFQGTGAADDSGLPNDRFFAVRPEGSVSTLKIQRTERGDSAVYLCASSLTATHTDTQYFGPGTRLTVL.

The CDR3 sequence: CASSEVVGTEAFF. CDR3 bases: TGTGCCAGCAGTGAAGTCGTAGGCACTGAAGCTTTCTTT. This chain joins TRBV6-1 and TRBJ1-1, with D hard to call. The CDR3 has 13 residues. The germline V gene encodes CDR1 MNHNS and CDR2 SASEGT. V gave up 1 base and J gave up 4 bases, with 7 bases separating them.

This clonotype was seen at least ten times. The V and J genes are TRBV24-1 and TRBJ2-1, with 9 positions matching TRBD2. Germline-derived CDR1 and CDR2 are KGHDR and SFDVKD. J gave up 7 bases and V 6 bases, and 3 bases lay outside the gene matches. The CDR3 contains 13 residues. CDR3 DNA sequence: TGTGCCACCAGTACGGGACTAGCTAATGAGCAGTTCTTC. Residues: CATSTGLANEQFF.